The clone carrying this T cell receptor beta chain has a count of ten or more. The CDR3 totals 11 residues. The V and J ends lost 4 bases and 11 bases respectively, with 6 bases between them. From germline, CDR1 is MNHNY and CDR2 SVGAGI (reference sequence). This sample was included in a study of HIV-infected children after antiretroviral therapy interruption. Turning to the study itself: In continuous treatment, analyzed samples were from weeks 0, 48 and 150.

Unique molecular identifiers were included in an RNA-based 3' RACE TCR library. TCRdb re-called the 3' RACE reads through MiXCR, storing one row per CDR3 protein. The sample carries about 83,000 distinct CDR3 sequences, approximately 6.9% recorded once. Sample treatment: PENTA 11 planned treatment interruption arm or continuous ART arm. At least 5 million viable PBMCs were required per cryopreserved sample. This sequence originates from a pool of human donors with HIV. V is TRBV6-6 and J is TRBJ1-6, with D perhaps matching TRBD1 (5 bases). The source material was CD45RA+ CD4+ T cells from PBMCs, pooled from several time points, sampled from a donor given antiretroviral therapy, either interrupted or continuous. The subset was: naive CD4+ CD45RA+ CD45RO- T cells. CDR3 bases: TGTGCCAGCAGTTTCAGGGCACCCCTCCACTTT. It is translated as CASSFRAPLHF.